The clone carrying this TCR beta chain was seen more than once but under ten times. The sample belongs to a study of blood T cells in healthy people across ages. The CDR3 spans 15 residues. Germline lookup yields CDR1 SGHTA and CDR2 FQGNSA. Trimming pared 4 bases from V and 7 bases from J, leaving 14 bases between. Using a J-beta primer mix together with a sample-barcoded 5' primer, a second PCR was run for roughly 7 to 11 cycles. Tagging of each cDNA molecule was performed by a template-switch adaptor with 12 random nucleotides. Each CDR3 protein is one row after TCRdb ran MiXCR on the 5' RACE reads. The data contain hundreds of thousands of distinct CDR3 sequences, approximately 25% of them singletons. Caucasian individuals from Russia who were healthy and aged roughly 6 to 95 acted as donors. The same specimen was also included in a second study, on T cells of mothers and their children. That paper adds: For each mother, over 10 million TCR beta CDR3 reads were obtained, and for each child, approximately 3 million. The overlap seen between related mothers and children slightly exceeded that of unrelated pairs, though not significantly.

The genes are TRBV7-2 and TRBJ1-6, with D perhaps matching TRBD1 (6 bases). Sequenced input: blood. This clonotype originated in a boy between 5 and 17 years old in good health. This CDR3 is CASSSETGLNSPLHF. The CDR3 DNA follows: TGTGCCAGCAGCTCGGAGACAGGCCTGAATTCACCCCTCCACTTT.